This T cell receptor beta chain was recovered during a study of cytomegalovirus exposure and HLA in healthy donors. Clones were sequenced by immunoSEQ multiplex PCR, and TCRdb holds only the in-frame ones, with some missing. The sample carries under 350,000 clones, 65% to 90% recorded once. This TCR was recovered from a woman aged 18-30 years in good health and CMV-seronegative. Sequenced sample: PBMCs.

This chain's CDR3 is CASSPSRQGSSYEQYF. CDR3 DNA sequence: TGTGCCAGCTCACCCTCTCGTCAGGGGAGCTCCTACGAGCAGTACTTC. The chain joins TRBV18 to TRBJ2-7; D is possibly TRBD1 (6 bases). The CDR3 is made up of 16 amino acids. V lost 3 bases, J lost 0 bases, and 15 bases lay in between. CDR1 is KGHSH and CDR2 is LQKENI in the germline V gene.